These 18 T cell receptor beta chains were sequenced from one sample in a study of T cell repertoires in cytomegalovirus infection. TCRdb re-called the reads with MiXCR, one entry per CDR3 protein. The top ten hold 20% to 25% of the sample, which has about 180,000 distinct CDR3 sequences, about 15% seen once. Sequencing was performed on CD8+ T cells from PBMCs. These receptors came from a human donor in good health (CMV status not recorded). Some clones in this sample may be carry-over from other donors' samples.

This clonotype showed up just a few times. This chain connects TRBV6-5 to TRBJ1-1; D might be TRBD1 (6 bases). Trimming removed 4 bases from V and 4 bases from J, with 10 bases in between. CDR1 and CDR2 from the germline V gene are MNHEY and SVGAGI. This CDR3 is built from 13 residues. CDR3 sequence (DNA): TGTGCCAGCAGTTGGACAGATACCACTGAAGCTTTCTTT. It is translated as CASSWTDTTEAFF.

This clonotype was seen only a few times. The gene calls are TRBV6-2 or TRBV6-3 and TRBJ2-1; 7 nucleotides match TRBD1. The CDR3 runs to 17 residues. Germline values: CDR1 MNHEY, CDR2 SVGEGT. V was clipped by 6 bases and J by 4 bases; unmatched bases: 15. CDR3 DNA sequence: TGTGCCAGCAGCTCATCCAACAGGGGACATTTATACAATGAGCAGTTCTTC. It specifies CASSSSNRGHLYNEQFF.

The rearrangement joins TRBV6-2 or TRBV6-3 to TRBJ2-2, with D possibly TRBD1 on 5 matching bases. This CDR3 spans 15 amino acids. V was clipped by 3 bases and J by 5 bases, with 13 bases between them. Looked up from germline, CDR1 is MNHEY and CDR2 is SVGEGT. Here the CDR3 DNA reads TGTGCCAGCAGTTATTGGTCAGGGCGGACCGGGGAGCTGTTTTTT. Its protein product is CASSYWSGRTGELFF.

The rearrangement joins TRBV7-9 to TRBJ1-1, with D unclear. Trimming removed 2 bases from V and 10 bases from J, with 14 bases in between. The CDR3 is made up of 13 amino acids. CDR1 SEHNR and CDR2 FQNEAQ come from the germline V gene (reference sequence). CDR3 coding DNA: TGTGCCAGCAGCTTAATAGTATCGTATGGAGCTTTCTTT. It encodes CASSLIVSYGAFF.

Points on this clonotype: This clone may be a read error of a much larger clone one base away. The rearrangement links TRBV7-2 to TRBJ2-3; perhaps TRBD1 as D (7 bases). V was clipped by 5 bases and J by 4 bases, with 16 bases between them. The CDR3 loop spans 15 amino acids. Germline loops: CDR1 SGHTA, CDR2 FQGNSA. The CDR3 spells CASSPTSRGADTQYF. Written as DNA, the CDR3 is TGTGCCAGCAGCCCCACTAGCAGGGGGGCAGATACGCAGTATTTT.

A few counts support this clonotype. The chain uses TRBV7-9 and TRBJ2-7; TRBD1 aligns across 7 bases. CDR3 length: 15 amino acids. CDR1 and CDR2 from the germline V gene are SEHNR and FQNEAQ (reference sequence). Trimming cost V 6 bases and J 2 bases; bases outside gene matches: 10. CDR3 in amino acids: CASSSPGQSAYEQYF. CDR3 coding DNA: TGTGCCAGCAGTTCTCCGGGACAGAGCGCCTACGAGCAGTACTTC.

The V and J genes are TRBV29-1 and TRBJ1-1; D perhaps matches TRBD1 (5 bases). The CDR3 covers 18 residues. The V end was cut by 4 bases, the J end by 0 bases, with 24 bases between. Germline V lookup: CDR1 SQVTM, CDR2 ANQGSEA. The CDR3 protein is CSVVSGRYQGIMNTEAFF. The CDR3 DNA reads as TGCAGCGTTGTGAGTGGGCGATACCAGGGTATCATGAACACTGAAGCTTTCTTT.

The chain recombines TRBV7-4 with TRBJ2-7, with D possibly being TRBD2 (5 bases). V lost 6 bases and J lost 4, with 22 bases in between. CDR1 is SGHVT and CDR2 is SQSDAQ in the germline V gene. This CDR3 spans 16 amino acids. The CDR3 reads CASRYIVTVWRYEQYF. Here the CDR3 DNA reads TGTGCCAGCAGATACATAGTGACGGTTTGGAGGTACGAGCAGTACTTC.

The V gene is TRBV10-3, the J gene TRBJ2-7, with unresolved D. Trimming pared 0 bases from V and 3 bases from J, leaving 3 bases between. Germline CDR1 reads ENHRY; CDR2 reads SYGVKD. The CDR3 is 12 residues long. CDR3 sequence: CAISESVYEQYF. Written as DNA, the CDR3 is TGTGCCATCAGTGAGTCAGTCTACGAGCAGTACTTC.

The V call is TRBV7-8, the J call TRBJ2-1; no reliable D call. From germline, CDR1 is SGHVS and CDR2 FQNEAQ. CDR3 length equals 12 residues. V lost 5 bases, J lost 9 bases, and 11 bases lay in between. The CDR3 is CASSDRAPEQFF. CDR3 in DNA: TGTGCCAGCAGCGACCGGGCCCCTGAGCAGTTCTTC.

The chain combines TRBV28 with TRBJ1-3; D uncertain. There are 17 residues in the CDR3. V was clipped by 1 base and J by 0 bases, with 13 bases between them. Germline CDR1 MDHEN, CDR2 SYDVKM. The chain's CDR3 is CASSLYPDGYSGNTIYF. Here the CDR3 DNA reads TGTGCCAGCAGTTTATACCCCGACGGGTACTCTGGAAACACCATATATTTT.

The CDR3 nucleotides are TGCGCCAGCAGTCACAACCCGACAGCTACTCAAGAGACCCAGTACTTC. Protein product: CASSHNPTATQETQYF. The V and J genes are TRBV4-1 and TRBJ2-5; D may be TRBD1 (5 bases). The germline V gene has CDR1 MGHRA and CDR2 YSYEKL. The CDR3 spans 16 residues. V lost 6 bases, J lost 2 bases, and 19 bases lay in between.

V gene TRBV5-6 combines with J gene TRBJ2-4; TRBD1 agrees at 8 bases. This CDR3 region has 16 residues. Germline V gene lookup returns CDR1 SGHDT and CDR2 YYEEEE. Losses at the gene ends were 1 base for V and 0 bases for J; bases not matched to a gene: 3. The CDR3: CASSLRTGLAKNIQYF. The CDR3 DNA sequence: TGTGCCAGCAGCTTGAGGACAGGGCTAGCCAAAAACATTCAGTACTTC.

This clonotype was seen a few times. The J gene is TRBJ1-6, the V gene TRBV7-2, with 10 bases matching TRBD1. Per the germline V gene, CDR1 is SGHTA and CDR2 is FQGNSA. Trimming at V came to 3 bases and at J to 3 bases, leaving 5 bases not matched to a gene. This CDR3 is 17 amino acids long. The CDR3 nucleotides are TGTGCCAGCAGCTTGCGGGACAGGGGTGGCTATAATTCACCCCTCCACTTT. Translating it yields CASSLRDRGGYNSPLHF. Using reference TRBV7-2 and TRBJ1-6 for the parts outside the CDR3, the full variable domain is GAGVSQSPSNKVTEKGKDVELRCDPISGHTALYWYRQSLGQGLEFLIYFQGNSAPDKSGLPSDRFSAERTGGSVSTLTIQRTQQEDSAVYLCASSLRDRGGYNSPLHFGNGTRLTVT.

This clonotype was seen only a few times. This rearrangement joins TRBV6-1 to TRBJ2-1; possible D gene TRBD2, 6 bases. The ends were cut back, 8 bases at V and 5 bases at J, with 13 bases in the middle. Germline V gene data show CDR1 as MNHNS and CDR2 as SASEGT. This CDR3 has 13 amino acids. CDR3 loop: CASVRGIDNEQFF. The CDR3 nucleotides are TGTGCCAGCGTTCGGGGGATCGACAATGAGCAGTTCTTC.

This chain connects TRBV7-8 to TRBJ1-1; 7 bases are shared with TRBD1. The CDR3 contains 14 residues. Germline V lookup: CDR1 SGHVS, CDR2 FQNEAQ. The V gene end was trimmed by 1 base and the J gene end by 11 bases; junction bases not matched to a gene: 10. The CDR3 loop is CASSLEHGQDRAFF. The CDR3, as DNA: TGTGCCAGCAGCTTAGAACACGGACAGGATCGGGCTTTCTTT.

This clonotype was detected once. The chain uses TRBV10-3 and TRBJ2-7, with D hard to call. Germline values: CDR1 ENHRY, CDR2 SYGVKD. V was shortened by 3 bases and J by 2 bases, with 8 bases between the two germline ends. This CDR3 contains 13 residues. CDR3 sequence: CAISELPTYEQYF. CDR3 DNA: TGTGCCATCAGTGAACTGCCGACCTACGAGCAGTACTTC.

This clonotype was seen just once. The CDR3 DNA reads as TGTGCCAGCAGCTCACTATCGACAGGGGGGATTTCTGGCTATGGCTACACCTTC. Protein product: CASSSLSTGGISGYGYTF. The rearrangement links TRBV7-8 to TRBJ1-2, with TRBD1 matching 9 bases. Trimming at V came to 4 bases and at J to 4 bases, leaving 16 bases not matched to a gene. Germline CDR1 and CDR2: SGHVS and FQNEAQ. The CDR3 consists of 18 residues.